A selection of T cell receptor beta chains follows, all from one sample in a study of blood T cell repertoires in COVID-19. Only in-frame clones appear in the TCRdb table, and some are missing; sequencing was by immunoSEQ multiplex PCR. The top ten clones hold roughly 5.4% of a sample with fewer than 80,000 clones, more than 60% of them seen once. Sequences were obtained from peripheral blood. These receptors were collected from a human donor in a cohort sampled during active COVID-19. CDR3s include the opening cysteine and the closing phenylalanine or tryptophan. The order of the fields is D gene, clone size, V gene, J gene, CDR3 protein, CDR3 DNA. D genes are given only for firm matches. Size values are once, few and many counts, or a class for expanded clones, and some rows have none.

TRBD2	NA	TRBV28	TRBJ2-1	CASSPPLAGGRNEQFF	TGTGCCAGCAGTCCTCCACTAGCGGGGGGGCGCAATGAGCAGTTCTTC
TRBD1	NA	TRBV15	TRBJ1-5	CATTRDRASVSNQPQHF	TGTGCCACGACCCGGGACAGGGCTTCGGTAAGCAATCAGCCCCAGCATTTT
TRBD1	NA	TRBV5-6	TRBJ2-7	CASSYLPRRDRGDEQYF	TGTGCCAGCAGCTACCTACCGCGCAGGGACAGGGGGGATGAGCAGTACTTC
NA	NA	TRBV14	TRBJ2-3	CASSLGATWTDTQYF	TGTGCCAGCAGCCTGGGGGCGACCTGGACAGATACGCAGTATTTT
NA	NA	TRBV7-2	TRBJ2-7	CASSLAKTVEQYF	TGTGCCAGCAGCTTAGCGAAGACAGTCGAGCAGTACTTC
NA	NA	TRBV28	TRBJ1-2	CASSGNYGYTF	TGTGCCAGTAGCGGGAACTATGGCTACACCTTC
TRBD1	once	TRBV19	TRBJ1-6	CASSKDREGYSPLHF	TGTGCCAGTAGCAAGGACAGGGAAGGCTACTCACCCCTCCACTTT
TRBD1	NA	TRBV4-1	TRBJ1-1	CASSQADRANTEAFF	TGCGCCAGCAGCCAAGCCGACAGGGCCAACACTGAAGCTTTCTTT
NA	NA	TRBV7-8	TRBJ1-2	CASSRIVELGYTF	TGTGCCAGCAGCCGGATAGTGGAACTAGGCTACACCTTC
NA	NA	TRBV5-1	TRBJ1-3	CASSLGPRTADDTIYF	TGCGCCAGCAGCTTGGGTCCCCGGACAGCCGACGACACCATATATTTT
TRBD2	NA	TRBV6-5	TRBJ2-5	CASRVAGGTETQYF	TGTGCCAGCAGAGTAGCGGGGGGGACTGAGACCCAGTACTTC
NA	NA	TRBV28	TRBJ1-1	CASSKTGWDTEAFF	TGTGCCAGCAGTAAAACAGGGTGGGACACTGAAGCTTTCTTT